This TCR beta chain is from a study of T cell changes during pregnancy in multiple sclerosis. The trim removed 4 bases at V and 9 bases at J, leaving 7 bases unmatched. CDR1 is SEHNR, CDR2 FQNEAQ, per germline (reference sequence). This CDR3 contains 15 residues. The protocol was immunoSEQ multiplex PCR, while the TCRdb copy is restricted to in-frame clones and leaves out a portion. The table has 75,000 to 80,000 clones, about 94% seen once. The receptor comes from a female donor in good health, enrolled as a control in a pregnancy study. The chain links TRBV7-9 to TRBJ2-1; 12 bases agree with TRBD2. This material consisted of peripheral blood, taken in the second trimester of pregnancy. The chain's CDR3 is CASSSSGGAYSEQFF. DNA of the CDR3: TGTGCCAGCAGCTCTAGCGGGGGGGCTTATAGTGAGCAGTTCTTC.